This TCR beta chain emerged from a study of T cells in women clearing cervical HPV infection. Study-wide findings and caveats: Each sample's T-cell count was unknown, possibly confounding richness.

MY09/MY11 PCR detected cervical HPV DNA; dot-blot assigned genotypes. Per germline, CDR1 DFQATT and CDR2 SNEGSKA (reference sequence). V lost 6 bases, J lost 2 bases, and 14 bases lay in between. This CDR3 is built from 14 residues. For this clone: Its antigen is as yet unknown. Coverage ceases 3 residues before the CDR3 finishes, and the germline J gene fills in the end.

Assay: immunoSEQ multiplex PCR; the TCRdb copy retains only in-frame clones and omits some. The sample's table shows about 20,000 clones. The V call is TRBV20-1, the J call TRBJ1-5; tentatively, D is TRBD1 (6 bases). Sequencing was performed on blood buffy coat. The receptor was isolated from a woman between 18 and 69 years old with a cervical HPV16 infection that either progressed to CIN3+ or cleared (not recorded which). The part of the CDR3 DNA that was read is TGCAGTGCGGAACAGGGATCGGGCAATCAGCCC. This codes for CSAEQGSGNQP. The entire CDR3 protein reads CSAEQGSGNQPQHF.